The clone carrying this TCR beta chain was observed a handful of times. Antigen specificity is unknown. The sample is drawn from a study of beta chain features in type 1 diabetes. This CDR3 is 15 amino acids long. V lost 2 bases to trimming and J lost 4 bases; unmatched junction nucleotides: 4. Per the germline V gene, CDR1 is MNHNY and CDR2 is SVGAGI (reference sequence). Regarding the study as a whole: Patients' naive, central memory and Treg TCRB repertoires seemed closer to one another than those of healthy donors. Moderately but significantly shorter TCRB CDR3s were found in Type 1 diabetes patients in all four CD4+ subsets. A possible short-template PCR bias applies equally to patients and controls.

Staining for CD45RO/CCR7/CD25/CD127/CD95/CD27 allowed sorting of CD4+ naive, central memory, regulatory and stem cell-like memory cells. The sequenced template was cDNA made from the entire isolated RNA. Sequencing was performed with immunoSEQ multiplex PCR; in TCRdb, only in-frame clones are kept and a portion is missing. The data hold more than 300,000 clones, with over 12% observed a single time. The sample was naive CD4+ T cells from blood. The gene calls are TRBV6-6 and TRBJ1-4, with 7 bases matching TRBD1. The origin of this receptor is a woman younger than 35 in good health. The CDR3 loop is CASSYTDRSNEKLFF. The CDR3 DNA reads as TGTGCCAGCAGTTACACGGACAGGAGTAATGAAAAACTGTTTTTT.